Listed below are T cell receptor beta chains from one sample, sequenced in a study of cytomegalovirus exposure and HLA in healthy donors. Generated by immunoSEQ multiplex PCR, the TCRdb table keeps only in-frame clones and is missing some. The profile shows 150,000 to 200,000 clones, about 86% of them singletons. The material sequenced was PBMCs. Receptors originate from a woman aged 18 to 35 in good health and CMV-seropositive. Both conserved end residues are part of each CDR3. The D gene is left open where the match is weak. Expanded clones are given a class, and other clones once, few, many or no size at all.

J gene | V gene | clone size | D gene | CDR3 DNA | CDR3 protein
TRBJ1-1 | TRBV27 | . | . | TGTGCCAGCAGCCAGGGCACTGAAGCTTTCTTT | CASSQGTEAFF
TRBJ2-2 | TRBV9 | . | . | TGTGCCAGCAGCGTAGAACTCTCAATTTACACCGGGGAGCTGTTTTTT | CASSVELSIYTGELFF
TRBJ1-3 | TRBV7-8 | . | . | TGTGCCAGCAGCTTTCGGGCAGGGTTTGGAAACACCATATATTTT | CASSFRAGFGNTIYF
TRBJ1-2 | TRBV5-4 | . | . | TGTGCAGTCGGGAAGCCTAACTATGGCTACACCTTC | CAVGKPNYGYTF
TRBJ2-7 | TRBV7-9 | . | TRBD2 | TGTGCCAGCAGCAACCTGGGGAGGGACGAGCAGTACTTC | CASSNLGRDEQYF
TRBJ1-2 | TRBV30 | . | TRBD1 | TGTGCCTGGGCCAGACAGGGCTATGCCTATGGCTACACCTTC | CAWARQGYAYGYTF
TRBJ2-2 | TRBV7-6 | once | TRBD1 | TGTGCCAGCAGCTTGTGGGGGGACAGGGAGAACACCGGGGAGCTGTTTTTT | CASSLWGDRENTGELFF
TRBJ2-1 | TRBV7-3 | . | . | TGTGCCAGCAGCTCCAAGGGACTCAGAACCAATGAGCAGTTCTTC | CASSSKGLRTNEQFF
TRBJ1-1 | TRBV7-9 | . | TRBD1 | TGTGCCAGCAGTCTTTCAGGGGGCGCGGGGGCTTTCTTT | CASSLSGGAGAFF
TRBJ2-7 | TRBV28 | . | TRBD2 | TGTGCCAGCAGTTTAGCCAGCGGGGGAGCCTACGAGCAGTACTTC | CASSLASGGAYEQYF
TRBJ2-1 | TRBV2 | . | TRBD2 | TGTGCCAGCAGTCCCAGGAGGACTAGCGGGGGGGCCTTGGATGAGCAGTTCTTC | CASSPRRTSGGALDEQFF
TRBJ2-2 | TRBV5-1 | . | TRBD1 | TGCGCCAGCAACTCACAGGGGCGGCTTAGCGGGGAGCTGTTTTTT | CASNSQGRLSGELFF
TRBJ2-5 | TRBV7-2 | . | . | TGTGCCAGCAGCTTGGGAACACAGGGACCGTTGGAGACCCAGTACTTC | CASSLGTQGPLETQYF
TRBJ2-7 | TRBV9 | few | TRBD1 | TGTGCCAGCAGCATAAGACAGGGGAGCTCCTACGAGCAGTACTTC | CASSIRQGSSYEQYF
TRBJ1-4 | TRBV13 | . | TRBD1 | TGTGCCAGCAGCCCCCGGACAGGCCAACATAATGAAAAACTGTTTTTT | CASSPRTGQHNEKLFF
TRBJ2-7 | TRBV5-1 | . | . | TGCGCCAGCAGCCTATCGACAGGCAACGAGCAGTACTTC | CASSLSTGNEQYF
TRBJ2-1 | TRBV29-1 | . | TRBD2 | TGCAGCGTTTTAGCGGGGGGGCCTAATAAGGAGCAGTTCTTC | CSVLAGGPNKEQFF
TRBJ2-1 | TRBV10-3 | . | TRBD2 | TGTGCCATCACCATGGGACTAGCGGGCAATGAGCAGTTCTTC | CAITMGLAGNEQFF
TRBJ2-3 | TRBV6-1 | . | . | TGTGCCAGCAGCACGCAGGGGTACACAGATACGCAGTATTTT | CASSTQGYTDTQYF
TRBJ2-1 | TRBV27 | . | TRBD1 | TGTGCCAGCAGTCCGAGACAAGGACAGGGGAGAAACAATGAGCAGTTCTTC | CASSPRQGQGRNNEQFF
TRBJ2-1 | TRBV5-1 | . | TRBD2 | TGCGCCAGCAGCACGGGACTAGCTAGGGAGCAGTTCTTC | CASSTGLAREQFF
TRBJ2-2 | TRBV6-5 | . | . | TGTGCCAGCACCTACGTCGACACCGGGGAGCTGTTTTTT | CASTYVDTGELFF
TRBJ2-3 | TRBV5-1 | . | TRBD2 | TGCGCCAGCAGCTTTAGCGGGGGGCCAGATACGCAGTATTTT | CASSFSGGPDTQYF
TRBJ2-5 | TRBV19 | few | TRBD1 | TGTGCCAGTAGTATAGGATACAGGGGGCGCGAGACCCAGTACTTC | CASSIGYRGRETQYF
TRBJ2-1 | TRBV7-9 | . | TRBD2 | TGTGCCAGCAGCCGAACTAGCGGGCGCCTCAATGAGCAGTTCTTC | CASSRTSGRLNEQFF
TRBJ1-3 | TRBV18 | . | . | TGTGCCAGCTCACCAATCGAGAGACAAAACTCTGGAAACACCATATATTTT | CASSPIERQNSGNTIYF
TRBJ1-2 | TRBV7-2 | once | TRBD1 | TGTGCCAGCAGCTTAGGTGGGACAGGGGGCAACTATGGCTACACCTTC | CASSLGGTGGNYGYTF
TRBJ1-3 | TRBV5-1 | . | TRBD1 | TGCGCCAGCAGTACAGGGGGCGCCGCTGGAAACACCATATATTTT | CASSTGGAAGNTIYF
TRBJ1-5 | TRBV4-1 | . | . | TGCGCCAGCAGCCAAGCCCAGGGGTCTCAGCCCCAGCATTTT | CASSQAQGSQPQHF
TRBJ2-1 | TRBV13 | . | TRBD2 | TGTGCCAGCAGCTTGAGTAGCGGGTCATACAATGAGCAGTTCTTC | CASSLSSGSYNEQFF
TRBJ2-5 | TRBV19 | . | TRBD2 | TGTGCCAGTAGACTAGCGGGGGGAGAGACCCAGTACTTC | CASRLAGGETQYF
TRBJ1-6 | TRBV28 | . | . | TGTGCCAGCAGTTTCTACAGGGACCCCCACTCCTATAATTCACCCCTCCACTTT | CASSFYRDPHSYNSPLHF
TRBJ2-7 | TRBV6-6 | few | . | TGTGCCAGCAGTTACGGCGGAGAGCCCTACGAGCAGTACTTC | CASSYGGEPYEQYF
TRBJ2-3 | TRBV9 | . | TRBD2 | TGTGCCAGCAGCCCGGACGGACTAGGCACAGATACGCAGTATTTT | CASSPDGLGTDTQYF
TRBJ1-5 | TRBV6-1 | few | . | TGTGCCAGCAGCGGAAAGGAGAGCCAGCCCCAGCATTTT | CASSGKESQPQHF
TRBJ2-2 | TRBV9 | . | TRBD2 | TGTGCCAGCAGCGTAGACCCCAGCGGGGCGAACACCGGGGAGCTGTTTTTT | CASSVDPSGANTGELFF
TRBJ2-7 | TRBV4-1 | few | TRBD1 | TGCGCCAGCAGCCAAGGGCCAACCGGGACAGGGTTCTCCTACGAGCAGTACTTC | CASSQGPTGTGFSYEQYF
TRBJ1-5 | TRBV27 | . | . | TGTGCCAGCAGTTTAATTTCGGGGTATCAGCCCCAGCATTTT | CASSLISGYQPQHF
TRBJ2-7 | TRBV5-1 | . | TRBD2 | TGCGCCAGCAGCCAGACTGGGACTAGCGGCGAGCAGTACTTC | CASSQTGTSGEQYF
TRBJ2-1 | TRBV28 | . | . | TGTGCCAGCAGCCCTAAAGTGGGGGGAGAGCAGTTCTTC | CASSPKVGGEQFF
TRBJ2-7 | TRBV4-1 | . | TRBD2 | TGCGCCAGCAGCCTCCCCGGGGGGGCCCTCGAGCAGTACTTC | CASSLPGGALEQYF
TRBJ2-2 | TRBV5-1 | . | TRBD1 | TGCGCCACCCACTCCCGGGACAGGGGGCAAGGGGCCGGGGAGCTGTTTTTT | CATHSRDRGQGAGELFF
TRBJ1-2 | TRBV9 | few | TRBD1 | TGTGCCAGCAGTGACGACAGGGACTATGGCTACACCTTC | CASSDDRDYGYTF
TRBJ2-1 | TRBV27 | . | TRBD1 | TGTGCCAGCAGTTCGACAGGGTTTGAGCAGTTCTTC | CASSSTGFEQFF
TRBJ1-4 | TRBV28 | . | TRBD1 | TGTGCCAGCAGCCCGGGACAGCGGGAAAAACTGTTTTTT | CASSPGQREKLFF
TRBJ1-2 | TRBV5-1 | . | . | TGCGCCAGCAATTCGGGAGAGGGCTATGGCTACACCTTC | CASNSGEGYGYTF
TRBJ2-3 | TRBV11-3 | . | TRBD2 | TGTGCCAGCAGCCTAGCGGGGACTAGGGGGACAGATACGCAGTATTTT | CASSLAGTRGTDTQYF
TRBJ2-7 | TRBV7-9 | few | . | TGTGCCAGCATTCCACAGGACTCCTACGAGCAGTACTTC | CASIPQDSYEQYF
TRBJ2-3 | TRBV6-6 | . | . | TGTGCCAGCAGAACAGCAACAGATACGCAGTATTTT | CASRTATDTQYF
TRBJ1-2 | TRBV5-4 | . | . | TGTGCCAGCAGCTTGGATTGGCAGGCCAACTCCTATGGCTACACCTTC | CASSLDWQANSYGYTF
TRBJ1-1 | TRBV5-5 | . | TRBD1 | TGTGCCAGCAGACCGACAGGGGTTCTGAACACTGAAGCTTTCTTT | CASRPTGVLNTEAFF
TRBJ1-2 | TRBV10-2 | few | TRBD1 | TGCGCCAGCAGTGCGGACAGGGATGGCTACACCTTC | CASSADRDGYTF
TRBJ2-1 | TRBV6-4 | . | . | TGTGCCAGCAGTGCCAAAAGTGAAGCCCCCGAGCAGTTCTTC | CASSAKSEAPEQFF
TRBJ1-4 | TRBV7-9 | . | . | TGTGCCAGCAGCTTAGAATTCGGAGACTCTCGGAGAAAACTGTTTTTT | CASSLEFGDSRRKLFF
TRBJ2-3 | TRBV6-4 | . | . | TGTGCCAGCAGTGACTCTGGGGCGGGGAGCGCAGATACGCAGTATTTT | CASSDSGAGSADTQYF